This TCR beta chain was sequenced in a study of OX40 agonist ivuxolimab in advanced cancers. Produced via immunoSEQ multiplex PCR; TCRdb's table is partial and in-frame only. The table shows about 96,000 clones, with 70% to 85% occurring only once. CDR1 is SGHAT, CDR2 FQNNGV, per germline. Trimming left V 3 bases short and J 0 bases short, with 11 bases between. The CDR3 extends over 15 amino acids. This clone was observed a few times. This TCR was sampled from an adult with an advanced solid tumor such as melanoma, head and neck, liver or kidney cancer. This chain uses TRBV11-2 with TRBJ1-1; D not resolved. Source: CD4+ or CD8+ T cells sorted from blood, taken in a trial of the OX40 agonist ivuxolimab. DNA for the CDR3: TGTGCCAGCAGCTTCCCTGGGAACTTGAACACTGAAGCTTTCTTT. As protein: CASSFPGNLNTEAFF.